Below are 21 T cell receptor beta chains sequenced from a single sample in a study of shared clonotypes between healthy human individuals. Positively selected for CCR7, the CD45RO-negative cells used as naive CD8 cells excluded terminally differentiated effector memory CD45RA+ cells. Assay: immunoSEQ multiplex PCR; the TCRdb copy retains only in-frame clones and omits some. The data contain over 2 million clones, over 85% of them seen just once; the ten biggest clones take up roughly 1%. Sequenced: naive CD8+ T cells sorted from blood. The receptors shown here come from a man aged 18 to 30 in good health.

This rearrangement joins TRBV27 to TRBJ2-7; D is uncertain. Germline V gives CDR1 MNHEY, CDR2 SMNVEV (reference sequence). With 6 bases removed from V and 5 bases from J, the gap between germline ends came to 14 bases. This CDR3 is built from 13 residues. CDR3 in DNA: TGTGCCAGCAGCCCCACTTTTGGGCACGAGCAGTACTTC. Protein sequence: CASSPTFGHEQYF.

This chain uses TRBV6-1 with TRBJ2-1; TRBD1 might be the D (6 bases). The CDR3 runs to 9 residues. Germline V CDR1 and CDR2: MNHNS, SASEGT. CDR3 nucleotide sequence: TGTCATCAAACAGGGAGAAGGTTCTTC. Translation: CHQTGRRFF.

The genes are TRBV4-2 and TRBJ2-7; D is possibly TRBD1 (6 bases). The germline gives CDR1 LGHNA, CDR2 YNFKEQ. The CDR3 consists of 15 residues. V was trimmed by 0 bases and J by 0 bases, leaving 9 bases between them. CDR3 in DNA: TGTGCCAGCAGCCAAGAAACAGGGACCTCCTACGAGCAGTACTTC. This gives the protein CASSQETGTSYEQYF.

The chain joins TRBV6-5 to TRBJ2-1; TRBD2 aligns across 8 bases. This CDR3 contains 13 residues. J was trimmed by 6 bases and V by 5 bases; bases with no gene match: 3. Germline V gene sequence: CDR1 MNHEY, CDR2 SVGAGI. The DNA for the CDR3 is TGTGCCAGCAGTACCCGGGGGGGCAATGAGCAGTTCTTC. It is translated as CASSTRGGNEQFF.

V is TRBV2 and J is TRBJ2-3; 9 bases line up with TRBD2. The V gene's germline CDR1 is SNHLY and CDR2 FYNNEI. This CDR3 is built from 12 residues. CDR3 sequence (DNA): TGTGGGGTAGCGGGAGAGCGAGATACGCAGTATTTT. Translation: CGVAGERDTQYF.

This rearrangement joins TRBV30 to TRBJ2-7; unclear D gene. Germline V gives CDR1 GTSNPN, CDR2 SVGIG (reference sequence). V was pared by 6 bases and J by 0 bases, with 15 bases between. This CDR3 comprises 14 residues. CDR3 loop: CACQDLDRSYEQYF. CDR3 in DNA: TGTGCCTGCCAAGACTTAGACCGCTCCTACGAGCAGTACTTC.

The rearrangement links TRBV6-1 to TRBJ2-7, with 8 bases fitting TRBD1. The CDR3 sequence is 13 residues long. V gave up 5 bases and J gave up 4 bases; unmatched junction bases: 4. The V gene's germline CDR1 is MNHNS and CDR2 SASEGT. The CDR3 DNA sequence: TGTGCCAGCAGTCAGGGGGCGCTTTACGAGCAGTACTTC. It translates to CASSQGALYEQYF.

The DNA of the CDR3 is TGTGCCAGCCTGACGGGCCCCAACACCGGGGAGCTGTTTTTT. It codes for CASLTGPNTGELFF. The chain combines TRBV28 with TRBJ2-2; no reliable D call. Germline V lookup: CDR1 MDHEN, CDR2 SYDVKM. The CDR3 has 14 residues. The ends were cut back, 8 bases at V and 2 bases at J, with 12 bases in the middle.

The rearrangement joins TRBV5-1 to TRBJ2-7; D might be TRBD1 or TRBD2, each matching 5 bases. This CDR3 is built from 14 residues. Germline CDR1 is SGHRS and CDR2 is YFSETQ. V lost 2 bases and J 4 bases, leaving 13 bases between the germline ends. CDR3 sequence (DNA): TGCGCCAGCAGCTTCCGGGACGCCACATACGAGCAGTACTTC. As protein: CASSFRDATYEQYF.

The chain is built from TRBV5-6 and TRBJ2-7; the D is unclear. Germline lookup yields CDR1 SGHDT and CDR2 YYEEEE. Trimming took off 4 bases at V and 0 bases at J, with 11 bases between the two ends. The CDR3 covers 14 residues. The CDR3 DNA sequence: TGTGCCAGCAGCCTGACACCGAGCTCCTACGAGCAGTACTTC. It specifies CASSLTPSSYEQYF.

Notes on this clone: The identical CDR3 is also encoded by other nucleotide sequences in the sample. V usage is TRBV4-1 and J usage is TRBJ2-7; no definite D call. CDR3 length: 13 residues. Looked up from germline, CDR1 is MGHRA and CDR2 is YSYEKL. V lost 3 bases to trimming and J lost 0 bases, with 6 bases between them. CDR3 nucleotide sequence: TGCGCCAGCAGCCAGACCTCCTCCTACGAGCAGTACTTC. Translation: CASSQTSSYEQYF.

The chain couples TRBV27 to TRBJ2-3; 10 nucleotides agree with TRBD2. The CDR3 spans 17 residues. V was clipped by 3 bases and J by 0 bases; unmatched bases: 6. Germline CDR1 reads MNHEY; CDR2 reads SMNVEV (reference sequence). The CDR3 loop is CASSLLGLAMSTDTQYF. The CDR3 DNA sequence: TGTGCCAGCAGTTTGCTGGGACTAGCGATGAGCACAGATACGCAGTATTTT.

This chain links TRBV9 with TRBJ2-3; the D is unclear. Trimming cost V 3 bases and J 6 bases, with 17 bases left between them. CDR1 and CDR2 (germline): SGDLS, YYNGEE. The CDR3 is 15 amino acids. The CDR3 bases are TGTGCCAGCAGCGCGAACACAGCTAAGGGCGATACGCAGTATTTT. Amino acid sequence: CASSANTAKGDTQYF.

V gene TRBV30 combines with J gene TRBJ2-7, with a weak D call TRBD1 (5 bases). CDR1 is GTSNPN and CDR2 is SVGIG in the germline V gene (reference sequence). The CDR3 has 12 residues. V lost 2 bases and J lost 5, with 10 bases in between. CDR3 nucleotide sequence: TGTGCCTGGAGTAGGGTAGGGGACGAGCAGTACTTC. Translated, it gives CAWSRVGDEQYF.

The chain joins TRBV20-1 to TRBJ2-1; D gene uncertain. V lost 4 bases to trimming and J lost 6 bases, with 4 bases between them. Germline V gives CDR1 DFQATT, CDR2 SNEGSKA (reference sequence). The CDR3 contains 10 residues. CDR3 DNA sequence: TGCAGTGCTACCTTCAATGAGCAGTTCTTC. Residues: CSATFNEQFF.

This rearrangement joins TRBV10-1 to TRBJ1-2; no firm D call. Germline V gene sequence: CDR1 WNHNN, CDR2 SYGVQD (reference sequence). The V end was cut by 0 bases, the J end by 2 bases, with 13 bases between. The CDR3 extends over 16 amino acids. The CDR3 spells CASSESGAWENYGYTF. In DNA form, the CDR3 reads TGCGCCAGCAGTGAGTCGGGTGCTTGGGAGAACTATGGCTACACCTTC.

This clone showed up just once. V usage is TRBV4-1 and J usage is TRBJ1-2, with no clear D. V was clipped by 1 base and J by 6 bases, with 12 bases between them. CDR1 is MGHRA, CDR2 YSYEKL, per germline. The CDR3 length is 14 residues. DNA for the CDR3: TGCGCCAGCAGCCAAGCAGCTGGAGGGAATGGCTACACCTTC. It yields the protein CASSQAAGGNGYTF.

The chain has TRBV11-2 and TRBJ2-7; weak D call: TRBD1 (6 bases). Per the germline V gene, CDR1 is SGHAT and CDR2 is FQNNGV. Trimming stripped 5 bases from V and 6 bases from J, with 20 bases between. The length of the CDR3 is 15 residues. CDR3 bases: TGTGCCAGCAGCCTCGCCCAGGGGCGGGTATCCGAGCAGTACTTC. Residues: CASSLAQGRVSEQYF.

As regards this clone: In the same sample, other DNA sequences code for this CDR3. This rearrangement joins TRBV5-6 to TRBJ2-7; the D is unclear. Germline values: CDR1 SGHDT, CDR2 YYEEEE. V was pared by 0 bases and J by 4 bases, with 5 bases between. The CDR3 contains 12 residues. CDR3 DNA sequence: TGTGCCAGCAGCTTGGGTTTGTACGAGCAGTACTTC. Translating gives CASSLGLYEQYF.

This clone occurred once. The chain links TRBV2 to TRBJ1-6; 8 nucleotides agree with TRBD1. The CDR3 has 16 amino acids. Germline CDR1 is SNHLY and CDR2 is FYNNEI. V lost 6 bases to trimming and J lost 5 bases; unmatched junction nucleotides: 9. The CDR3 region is CASRATGGLNNSPLHF. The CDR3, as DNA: TGTGCCAGCAGGGCTACAGGGGGTTTAAATAATTCACCCCTCCACTTT.

In nucleotides, the CDR3 is TGCGCCAGCAGCCCGGGGACAGGGCATAACAATGAGCAGTTCTTC. This sequence encodes CASSPGTGHNNEQFF. The chain uses TRBV5-1 and TRBJ2-1; 9 nucleotides agree with TRBD1. The CDR3 consists of 15 residues. Looked up from germline, CDR1 is SGHRS and CDR2 is YFSETQ. Trimming took 4 bases from V and 5 from J; bases not matched to a gene: 7.